This T cell receptor (beta chain) derives from a study of identical twins. This clonotype appeared a single time. Trimming removed 10 bases at V and 3 bases at J, with 18 bases between. Germline-derived CDR1 and CDR2 are LGHDT and YNNKEL (reference sequence). This CDR3 region has 15 residues. MiXCR, applied by TCRdb to the 5' RACE reads, yields one record per CDR3 protein. The sample has under 300,000 distinct CDR3 sequences, approximately 5.9% seen once. Separately, the same data were catalogued under a study of T cells expressing NK-cell markers.

Specimen: CD8+ T cells sorted from blood. The V call is TRBV3-1, the J call TRBJ2-2; D is tentatively TRBD1 or TRBD2 (5 bases each). The receptor comes from a woman aged 18 to 35 in good health. The CDR3 sequence is CATCQEGRDTGELFF. The DNA of the CDR3 is TGTGCCACCTGCCAAGAGGGGCGCGACACCGGGGAGCTGTTTTTT.